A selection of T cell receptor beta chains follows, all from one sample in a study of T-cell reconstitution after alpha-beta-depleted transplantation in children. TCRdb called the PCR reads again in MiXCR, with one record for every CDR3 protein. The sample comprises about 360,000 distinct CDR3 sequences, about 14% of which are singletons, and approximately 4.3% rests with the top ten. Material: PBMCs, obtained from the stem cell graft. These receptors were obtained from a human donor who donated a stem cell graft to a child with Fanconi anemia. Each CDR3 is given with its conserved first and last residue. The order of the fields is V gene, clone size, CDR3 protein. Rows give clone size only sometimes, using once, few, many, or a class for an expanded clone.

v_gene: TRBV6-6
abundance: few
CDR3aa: CASSYSEGYEQYF

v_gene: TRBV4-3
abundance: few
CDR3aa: CASSQAPQGLILGANVLTF

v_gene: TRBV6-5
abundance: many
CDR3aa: CASSYKRAGELFF

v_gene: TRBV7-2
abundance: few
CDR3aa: CASSLGRPVYTDTQYF

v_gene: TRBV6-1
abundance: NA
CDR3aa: CASSTGTSNEKLFF

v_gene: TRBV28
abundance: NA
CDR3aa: CASITGGQGGEKLFF

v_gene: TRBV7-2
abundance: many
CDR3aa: CASSLSGPGEINSPLHF

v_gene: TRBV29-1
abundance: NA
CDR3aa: CSVGPLGSGTFDTQYF

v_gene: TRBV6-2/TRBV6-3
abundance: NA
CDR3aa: CASRSTVHEQYF

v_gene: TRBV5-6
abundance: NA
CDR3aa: CASSFGSQRGYTF

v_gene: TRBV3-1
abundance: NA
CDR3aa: CASSRQNWGNSPLHF

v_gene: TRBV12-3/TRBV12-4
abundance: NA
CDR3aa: CASISQTGEGYTF

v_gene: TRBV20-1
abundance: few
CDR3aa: CSARDHRGDETQYF

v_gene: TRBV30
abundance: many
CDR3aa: CAWSARTNTEAFF

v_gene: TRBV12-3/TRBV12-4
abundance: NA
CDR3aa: CASRKSTDQPQHF

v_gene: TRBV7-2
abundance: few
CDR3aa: CASSRISNQPQHF

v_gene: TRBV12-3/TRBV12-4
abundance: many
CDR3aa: CASSLGTGAYGYTF

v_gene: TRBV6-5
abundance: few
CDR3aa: CASRRGGTEAFF

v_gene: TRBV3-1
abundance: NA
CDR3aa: CASSQDPGNTIYF

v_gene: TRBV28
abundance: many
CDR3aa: CASSFQSAGEAFF

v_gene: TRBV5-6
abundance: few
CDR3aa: CASSFYFGGNTEAFF

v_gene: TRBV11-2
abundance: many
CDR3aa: CASSPNARAYYGYTF

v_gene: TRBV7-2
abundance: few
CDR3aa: CASSLVSTTINTIYF

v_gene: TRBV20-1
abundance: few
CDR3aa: CSAPGLLGRETQYF

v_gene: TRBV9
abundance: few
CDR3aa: CASSVAISGPLNTGELFF

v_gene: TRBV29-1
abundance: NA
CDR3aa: CSVGAGQWPGSTGELFF

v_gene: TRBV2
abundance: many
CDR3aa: CASSESRDRGVTEAFF

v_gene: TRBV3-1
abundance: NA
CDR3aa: CASSQETESWDTGELFF

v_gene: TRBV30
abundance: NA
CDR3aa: CAWRPVRDYGYTF

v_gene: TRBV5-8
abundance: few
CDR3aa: CASSPGTSNEKLFF

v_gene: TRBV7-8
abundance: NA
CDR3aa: CASTLRQNTEAFF

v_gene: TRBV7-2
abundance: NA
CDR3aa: CASSPPGSPLYF

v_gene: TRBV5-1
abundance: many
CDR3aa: CASSGLAGSTEAFF

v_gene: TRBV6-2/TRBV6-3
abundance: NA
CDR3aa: CATKGSSGTGDYEQYF

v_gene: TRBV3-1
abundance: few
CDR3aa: CASSQDGTGGADTQYF

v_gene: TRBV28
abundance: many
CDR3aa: CASSPPGQNMYF

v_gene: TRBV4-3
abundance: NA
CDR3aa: CASSQWGTGAPNEQFF

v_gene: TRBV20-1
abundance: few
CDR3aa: CSARGAGEPDTQYF

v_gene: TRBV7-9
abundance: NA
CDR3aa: CAVLRDATGELFF

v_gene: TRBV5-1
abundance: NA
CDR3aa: CASGPQLAGGGDTQYF

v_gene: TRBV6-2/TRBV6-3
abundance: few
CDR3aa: CASSYSASPNQPQHF

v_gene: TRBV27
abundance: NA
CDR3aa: CASSPRDTSGNTIYF

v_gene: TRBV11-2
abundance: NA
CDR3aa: CASSPSPTYEQYF

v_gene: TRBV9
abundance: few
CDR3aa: CASSVRAADSGNTIYF

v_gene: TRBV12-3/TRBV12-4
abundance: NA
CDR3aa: CASSLMEGQPQHF

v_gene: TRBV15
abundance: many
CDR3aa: CATNHPSGGDQETQYF

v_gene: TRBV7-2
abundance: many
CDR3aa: CASSLKGGIHEQFF

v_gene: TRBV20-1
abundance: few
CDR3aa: CSARRLGGALNGGELFF

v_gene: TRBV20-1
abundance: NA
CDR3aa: CSARRGEIGSPLHF

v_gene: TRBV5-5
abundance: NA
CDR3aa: CASSLETDLTYNEQFF

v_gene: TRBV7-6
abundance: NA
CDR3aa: CASSLETEGQPQHF

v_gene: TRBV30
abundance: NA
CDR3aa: CAWSPTGTGISYEQYF

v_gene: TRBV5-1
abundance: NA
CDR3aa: CASSLASGSEVNTEAFF